The next 32 T cell receptor beta chains were all read from a single sample in a study of blood T cell repertoires in COVID-19. The table came from immunoSEQ multiplex PCR; TCRdb's copy has only in-frame clones and leaves some out. Of a few hundred thousand clones in the sample, approximately 85% are singletons; the top ten hold around 4.5%. The sequencing sample was made of PBMCs or T cells enriched from blood (not recorded which). The receptors were gathered from a woman in her twenties or thirties who had recovered from COVID-19.

The rearrangement links TRBV5-1 to TRBJ2-3; 8 nucleotides line up with TRBD1. The junction had 8 bases not matched to a gene; V was cut back by 0 bases and J by 8 bases. Germline CDR1 SGHRS, CDR2 YFSETQ. This CDR3 is 15 amino acids long. The CDR3: CASSLEGTGGVTQYF. The CDR3 DNA reads as TGCGCCAGCAGCTTGGAGGGGACAGGAGGGGTTACGCAGTATTTT.

The chain recombines TRBV4-1 with TRBJ1-5; maybe TRBD1 (5 bases). The CDR3 length is 16 residues. In germline, CDR1 is MGHRA, CDR2 YSYEKL. V was clipped by 0 bases and J by 7 bases, with 16 bases between them. CDR3 DNA: TGCGCCAGCAGCCAAGATGGTTCCCCATGGGGCCAGCCCCAGCATTTT. This sequence encodes CASSQDGSPWGQPQHF.

This clone was counted once. The chain recombines TRBV5-1 with TRBJ2-7, with D perhaps TRBD1 (5 bases). Trimming left V 5 bases short and J 4 bases short, with 13 bases between. Germline V CDR1 and CDR2: SGHRS, YFSETQ. The CDR3 is made up of 13 amino acids. CDR3 DNA sequence: TGCGCCAGCAGGTTAGGGGCCGGATACGAGCAGTACTTC. The encoded protein is CASRLGAGYEQYF.

The V call is TRBV6-5, the J call TRBJ1-1, with D possibly matching TRBD1 (5 bases). CDR3 length: 14 residues. V dropped 0 bases and J dropped 8 bases, with 13 bases sitting between them. The germline V gene encodes CDR1 MNHEY and CDR2 SVGAGI. CDR3 protein: CASSYSLRGFEAFF. The CDR3 coding sequence is TGTGCCAGCAGTTACTCTTTACGGGGGTTCGAAGCTTTCTTT.

V usage is TRBV20-1 and J usage is TRBJ2-2; D might be TRBD2 (6 bases). Trimming removed 3 bases from V and 4 bases from J, with 9 bases in between. The germline gives CDR1 DFQATT, CDR2 SNEGSKA (reference sequence). The CDR3 consists of 13 residues. Here the CDR3 reads CSASRGSTGELFF. CDR3 in DNA: TGCAGTGCTAGTCGGGGGAGCACCGGGGAGCTGTTTTTT.

CDR3 in amino acids: CASSLTLSGRETQYF. The CDR3 nucleotides are TGTGCCAGCAGCCTTACCCTTAGCGGGAGAGAGACCCAGTACTTC. The rearrangement joins TRBV7-9 to TRBJ2-5, with 9 bases fitting TRBD2. The germline V gene has CDR1 SEHNR and CDR2 FQNEAQ (reference sequence). The V segment lost 5 bases and the J segment 4 bases; nucleotides outside the gene matches: 8. The CDR3 has 15 residues.

The rearrangement uses TRBV5-6 and TRBJ2-7, with 7 bases lining up with TRBD2. The ends lost 5 bases at V and 3 bases at J; junction bases unmatched: 11. Germline CDR1 is SGHDT and CDR2 is YYEEEE. The CDR3 is 15 residues long. The CDR3 sequence: CASRGLNRTHYEQYF. In DNA form, the CDR3 reads TGTGCCAGCAGGGGACTAAATAGAACCCACTACGAGCAGTACTTC.

This clone was seen at least ten times. The V call is TRBV5-1, the J call TRBJ1-6; a possible D gene is TRBD1 (6 bases). The CDR3 has 17 amino acids. Germline V lookup: CDR1 SGHRS, CDR2 YFSETQ. Trimming took 0 bases from V and 10 from J, leaving 20 bases between them. This CDR3 is CASSLEQGSGWDSPLHF. The CDR3 region has the DNA TGCGCCAGCAGCTTGGAACAGGGAAGTGGGTGGGACTCACCCCTCCACTTT. The full variable domain, completed using reference TRBV5-1 and TRBJ1-6, is KAGVTQTPRYLIKTRGQQVTLSCSPISGHRSVSWYQQTPGQGLQFLFEYFSETQRNKGNFPGRFSGRQFSNSRSEMNVSTLELGDSALYLCASSLEQGSGWDSPLHFGNGTRLTVT.

The chain uses TRBV4-1 and TRBJ1-4; D is uncertain. There are 16 residues in the CDR3. Trimming pared 5 bases from V and 3 bases from J, leaving 16 bases between. The germline CDR1 and CDR2 sequences are MGHRA and YSYEKL. CDR3 DNA: TGCGCCAGCAGCTCAAGGTCCCAGGCTTCTAATGAAAAACTGTTTTTT. Amino acid sequence: CASSSRSQASNEKLFF.

This chain uses TRBV18 with TRBJ1-5; D gene uncertain. Germline assignment: CDR1 KGHSH and CDR2 LQKENI. Trimming stripped 3 bases from V and 11 bases from J, with 23 bases between. This CDR3 contains 16 residues. For the CDR3, the DNA is TGTGCCAGCTCACCCCGAGGGAGGGCCTCCGAATGGGCCCAGCATTTT. It encodes CASSPRGRASEWAQHF.

The J gene is TRBJ2-3, the V gene TRBV28, with 11 bases that match TRBD1. The V segment lost 8 bases and the J segment 2 bases; nucleotides outside the gene matches: 3. The CDR3 loop spans 14 amino acids. The germline CDR1 and CDR2 sequences are MDHEN and SYDVKM. As DNA, the CDR3 is TGTGCCAGCTGGGACAGGGGGACCACAGATACGCAGTATTTT. This translates into CASWDRGTTDTQYF.

V gene TRBV2 combines with J gene TRBJ2-2, with TRBD1 matching over 7 bases. Germline V CDR1 and CDR2: SNHLY, FYNNEI. This CDR3 contains 15 residues. V shed 5 bases and J 2 bases; nucleotides not matched to a gene: 5. Written as DNA, the CDR3 is TGTGCCAGCAGTAGACAGGGCCCCAACACCGGGGAGCTGTTTTTT. This gives the protein CASSRQGPNTGELFF.

This clone was detected only a few times. The V call is TRBV5-1, the J call TRBJ2-2; TRBD2 aligns across 7 bases. CDR3 length equals 14 residues. Trimming removed 7 bases from V and 2 bases from J; junction bases left unmatched: 5. Germline-derived CDR1 and CDR2 are SGHRS and YFSETQ. For the CDR3, the DNA is TGCGCCAGCGGGGAGGGGCACAACACCGGGGAGCTGTTTTTT. Residues: CASGEGHNTGELFF.

This clone was counted only a few times. The chain combines TRBV2 with TRBJ1-1; D not certain. Trimming removed 2 bases at V and 1 base at J, with 14 bases between. The CDR3 is 16 residues long. CDR1 and CDR2 (germline): SNHLY, FYNNEI. DNA for the CDR3: TGTGCCAGCAGTGAATTGGTGGTCGAGGGGAACACTGAAGCTTTCTTT. Translated: CASSELVVEGNTEAFF. The whole variable domain, remainder taken from reference TRBV2 and TRBJ1-1, is EPEVTQTPSHQVTQMGQEVILRCVPISNHLYFYWYRQILGQKVEFLVSFYNNEISEKSEIFDDQFSVERPDGSNFTLKIRSTKLEDSAMYFCASSELVVEGNTEAFFGQGTRLTVV.

This chain uses TRBV27 with TRBJ2-7, with a weak D call TRBD1 (6 bases). The germline V gene encodes CDR1 MNHEY and CDR2 SMNVEV (reference sequence). The CDR3 sequence is 13 residues long. V lost 5 bases and J lost 6, with 14 bases in between. Here the CDR3 reads CASSGGSISEQYF. Here the CDR3 DNA reads TGTGCCAGCAGTGGGGGCTCTATATCCGAGCAGTACTTC.

The chain joins TRBV7-2 to TRBJ1-3, with unresolved D. The CDR3 length is 17 residues. Germline lookup yields CDR1 SGHTA and CDR2 FQGNSA. Between the trimmed V and J ends, which lost 5 bases and 0 bases, there was a span of 17 bases. CDR3 sequence (DNA): TGTGCCAGCAGCGCGGAGGAACGGCCGGCCTCTGGAAACACCATATATTTT. Translated, it gives CASSAEERPASGNTIYF.

The gene calls are TRBV21-1 and TRBJ1-5; TRBD1 is taken as the D call from the table, unchecked against the DNA. TRBV21-1 is noted as a pseudogene. The CDR3 is 17 amino acids. CDR3 sequence: CASSKEGRTGGNQPQHF. CDR3 in DNA: TGTGCCAGCAGCAAAGAAGGTAGGACAGGGGGTAATCAGCCCCAGCATTTT.

This clone was detected once. The chain is built from TRBV29-1 and TRBJ2-1; weak D call: TRBD2 (6 bases). The CDR3 covers 14 residues. CDR1 and CDR2 (germline): SQVTM, ANQGSEA. Trimming removed 4 bases from V and 5 bases from J, with 15 bases in between. CDR3 loop: CSVVQGGYDNEQFF. The CDR3 DNA sequence: TGCAGCGTTGTTCAAGGAGGGTACGACAATGAGCAGTTCTTC.

The chain couples TRBV4-2 to TRBJ1-2; the D gene is possibly TRBD1 (6 bases). The V end lost 4 bases, the J end lost 3 bases, and 24 bases lay between the germline ends. CDR3 length: 18 amino acids. Per germline, CDR1 LGHNA and CDR2 YNFKEQ. CDR3 sequence (DNA): TGTGCCAGCAGCCGACGAGGAACCCTCATCCCAGGGGACTATGGCTACACCTTC. Translation: CASSRRGTLIPGDYGYTF.

The chain recombines TRBV9 with TRBJ1-4; maybe TRBD1 (6 bases). CDR1 and CDR2 (germline): SGDLS, YYNGEE. V was trimmed by 4 bases and J by 5 bases, leaving 15 bases between them. The CDR3 has 15 residues. The CDR3 DNA reads TGTGCCAGCAGCTCCCGGACAGAACCGAATGAAAAACTGTTTTTT. This gives the protein CASSSRTEPNEKLFF.

The sample holds a few counts of this clone. This rearrangement joins TRBV5-1 to TRBJ1-1, with TRBD1 identical over 9 bases. CDR3 length: 18 amino acids. CDR1 is SGHRS, CDR2 YFSETQ, per germline. J gave up 5 bases and V 1 base, and 15 bases lay outside the gene matches. The CDR3 nucleotides are TGCGCCAGCAGCTTGATGTCCCCACAACAGGGGGCCGGGACTGAAGCTTTCTTT. Translation gives CASSLMSPQQGAGTEAFF.

The chain carries TRBV2 and TRBJ1-5, with TRBD1 matching over 9 bases. The J segment lost 3 bases and the V segment lost 6 bases, leaving 6 bases of the junction unmatched. CDR1 SNHLY and CDR2 FYNNEI come from the germline V gene. CDR3 length equals 15 residues. The CDR3 DNA sequence: TGTGCCAGCAGGACACAGGGGGCGATCAATCAGCCCCAGCATTTT. Its protein product is CASRTQGAINQPQHF.

The rearrangement links TRBV5-1 to TRBJ2-5; 8 bases line up with TRBD2. V was clipped by 0 bases and J by 5 bases; unmatched bases: 9. This CDR3 has 16 amino acids. The germline V gene encodes CDR1 SGHRS and CDR2 YFSETQ. CDR3 sequence: CASSLAPAGGGETQYF. The CDR3 DNA reads TGCGCCAGCAGCTTGGCCCCGGCGGGGGGCGGGGAGACCCAGTACTTC.

This chain uses TRBV29-1 with TRBJ2-2; 10 positions match TRBD2. In germline, CDR1 is SQVTM, CDR2 ANQGSEA. The trim removed 5 bases at V and 0 bases at J, leaving 6 bases unmatched. CDR3 size: 16 residues. The CDR3 DNA reads as TGCAGCGTTCTCGGGACTAGCGACCCGAACACCGGGGAGCTGTTTTTT. Translated, it gives CSVLGTSDPNTGELFF.

The count of this clone is one. The rearrangement joins TRBV19 to TRBJ1-3; unclear D gene. The CDR3 is 14 residues long. V was clipped by 7 bases and J by 0 bases, with 10 bases between them. The V gene's germline CDR1 is LNHDA and CDR2 SQIVND (reference sequence). The CDR3 loop is CASNPYYSGNTIYF. The CDR3 nucleotides read TGTGCCAGTAATCCGTACTACTCTGGAAACACCATATATTTT.

The V and J genes are TRBV28 and TRBJ2-6; TRBD1 agrees at 8 bases. Unmatched junction bases numbered 9, after V lost 4 bases and J lost 1 base. CDR3 length equals 18 residues. Germline loops: CDR1 MDHEN, CDR2 SYDVKM. The CDR3 region is CASSSQGRGHSGANVLTF. The DNA of the CDR3 is TGTGCCAGCAGTTCCCAAGGCAGGGGGCATTCTGGGGCCAACGTCCTGACTTTC.

This chain joins TRBV4-1 and TRBJ2-4; 9 bases agree with TRBD2. Unmatched junction bases numbered 11, after V lost 5 bases and J lost 0 bases. The CDR3 contains 18 residues. Germline-derived CDR1 and CDR2 are MGHRA and YSYEKL. Written as DNA, the CDR3 is TGCGCCAGCAGCTCAATGAGACTAGCGGACCTAGCCAAAAACATTCAGTACTTC. Protein: CASSSMRLADLAKNIQYF.

The chain combines TRBV7-9 with TRBJ2-3; 8 bases line up with TRBD2. Trimming removed 7 bases from V and 4 bases from J; junction bases left unmatched: 16. Germline V gene data show CDR1 as SEHNR and CDR2 as FQNEAQ (reference sequence). This CDR3 region has 17 residues. The CDR3 region has the DNA TGTGCCAGCATACTGGGAGGCGGGCGGGAGGACCCAGATACGCAGTATTTT. Protein: CASILGGGREDPDTQYF.

The chain couples TRBV11-2 to TRBJ1-2; D is perhaps TRBD1 (6 bases). The length of the CDR3 is 15 residues. The germline V and J ends were trimmed by 1 base and 0 bases, with 9 bases remaining between them. Germline assignment: CDR1 SGHAT and CDR2 FQNNGV. CDR3 protein: CASSLGTAANYGYTF. CDR3 coding DNA: TGTGCCAGCAGCTTAGGGACAGCAGCTAACTATGGCTACACCTTC.

This clone was seen a single time. The V call is TRBV24-1, the J call TRBJ2-7; TRBD2 matches at 10 bases. CDR3 length: 14 amino acids. Germline-derived CDR1 and CDR2 are KGHDR and SFDVKD. V trimming: 5 bases; J trimming: 1 base; junction bases outside the gene matches: 1. CDR3 protein: CATSGSGRSYEQYF. DNA of the CDR3: TGTGCCACCAGTGGTAGCGGGAGGTCCTACGAGCAGTACTTC.

This sequence joins TRBV5-4 and TRBJ2-1, with a possible D match to TRBD2 (7 bases). Germline-derived CDR1 and CDR2 are SGHNT and YYREEE (reference sequence). With 0 bases removed from V and 3 bases from J, the gap between germline ends came to 13 bases. The CDR3 is made up of 16 amino acids. Here the CDR3 DNA reads TGTGCCAGCAGCTTGGAAGGCGGGGGCCTCTACAATGAGCAGTTCTTC. Its protein product is CASSLEGGGLYNEQFF.

Comment on this clone: Other DNA sequences in the sample encode the same CDR3. The rearrangement links TRBV27 to TRBJ2-7; 12 positions match TRBD2. The junction had 6 bases not matched to a gene; V was cut back by 3 bases and J by 9 bases. The CDR3 loop spans 14 amino acids. Germline CDR1 MNHEY, CDR2 SMNVEV (reference sequence). The CDR3 sequence is CASSLSTSGSLQYF. DNA for the CDR3: TGTGCCAGCAGTTTGTCGACTAGCGGGAGTTTGCAGTACTTC.